The clone carrying this T cell receptor (beta chain) has only a few counts. Its antigen is undetermined. It was by quantitative 5'-RACE with molecular barcodes that TCR beta libraries were made. TCRdb re-derived calls from the 5' RACE reads in MiXCR, one entry per CDR3 protein. Of hundreds of thousands of distinct CDR3 sequences detected, 25% to 30% appear once; the ten largest clones hold 0.85% to 1%. These data originate in a study of CD8 T cells in ankylosing spondylitis. Study-level results: Seven to nine highly homologous variants formed a TCR beta motif that appeared characteristic of ankylosing spondylitis blood. Disease-linked clones bore a CD8+ phenotype, appearing relatively rarely in peripheral blood.

The V and J ends lost 5 bases and 3 bases, in that order; junction bases with no gene match: 10. The CDR3 has 16 amino acids. Looked up from germline, CDR1 is SGHRS and CDR2 is YFSETQ. The sequence was obtained from a male donor with ankylosing spondylitis. The chain links TRBV5-1 to TRBJ2-5; 10 bases are a match to TRBD2. The sequencing sample was made of blood, either unsorted or a sorted T cell fraction (not recorded which). Here the CDR3 reads CASSRIPAGGKETQYF. In DNA form, the CDR3 reads TGCGCCAGCAGTCGCATTCCAGCGGGAGGGAAAGAGACCCAGTACTTC.